This T cell receptor (beta chain) was captured in a study of T-cell reconstitution after alpha-beta-depleted transplantation in children. Germline V gene sequence: CDR1 SGHTA, CDR2 FQGNSA. Trimming took 4 bases from V and 3 from J, leaving 7 bases between them. The CDR3 totals 13 residues. During its preparation, the TCRbeta library received unique molecular identifiers. TCRdb reprocessed the PCR reads via MiXCR and lists one record per CDR3 protein. The data hold about 230,000 distinct CDR3 sequences, with 8% to 10% observed a single time. Many counts were recorded for this clonotype. The rearrangement uses TRBV7-2 and TRBJ1-5; D is unclear. Sequences were derived from PBMCs from the stem cell graft donor, sampled from the stem cell graft. This TCR was recovered from a human donor who donated a stem cell graft to a child with acute lymphoblastic leukemia. The DNA of the CDR3 is TGTGCCAGCAGCTCCCAAGTCAATCAGCCCCAGCATTTT. Translation gives CASSSQVNQPQHF.